This T cell receptor (beta chain) was captured by sequencing in a study of OX40 agonist ivuxolimab in advanced cancers. The CDR3 sequence is 14 residues long. V gave up 6 bases and J gave up 8 bases, with 16 bases separating them. Germline V gives CDR1 LNHDA, CDR2 SQIVND (reference sequence). Sequencing was performed with immunoSEQ multiplex PCR; in TCRdb, only in-frame clones are kept and a portion is missing. This table has tens of thousands of clones, more than 70% appearing once. The TCR sequence derives from an adult with an advanced solid tumor such as melanoma, head and neck, liver or kidney cancer. The chain combines TRBV19 with TRBJ1-4; D gene uncertain. Sequences were derived from CD4+ or CD8+ T cells sorted from blood, sampled in a trial of the OX40 agonist ivuxolimab. The CDR3 DNA is TGTGCCAGTAGGGCCATAAATTCGGGCGAAAAACTGTTTTTT. Translated: CASRAINSGEKLFF.